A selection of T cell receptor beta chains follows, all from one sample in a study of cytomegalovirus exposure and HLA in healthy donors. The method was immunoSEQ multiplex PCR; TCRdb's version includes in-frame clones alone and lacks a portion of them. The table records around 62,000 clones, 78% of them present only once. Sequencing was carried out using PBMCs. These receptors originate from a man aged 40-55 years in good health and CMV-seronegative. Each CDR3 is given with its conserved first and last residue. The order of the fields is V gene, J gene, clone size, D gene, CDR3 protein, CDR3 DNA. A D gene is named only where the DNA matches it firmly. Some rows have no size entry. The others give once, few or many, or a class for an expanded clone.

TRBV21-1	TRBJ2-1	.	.	CASSRKTSGSYNEQFF	TGTGCCAGCAGCAGAAAGACTAGCGGATCCTACAATGAGCAGTTCTTC
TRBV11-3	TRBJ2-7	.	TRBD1	CASSLGQGNSYEQYF	TGTGCCAGCAGCTTAGGACAGGGGAACTCCTACGAGCAGTACTTC
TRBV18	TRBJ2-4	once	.	CASSPAGSDIQYF	TGTGCCAGCTCACCAGCAGGGTCGGACATTCAGTACTTC
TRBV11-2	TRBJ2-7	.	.	CASSLVAGPYEQYF	TGTGCCAGCAGCTTAGTTGCGGGGCCCTACGAGCAGTACTTC
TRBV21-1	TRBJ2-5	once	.	CASSKDSGDRVQYF	TGTGCCAGCAGCAAAGATTCAGGCGACCGTGTCCAGTACTTC
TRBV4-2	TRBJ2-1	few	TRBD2	CASSPGLAGQFF	TGTGCCAGCAGCCCGGGACTAGCGGGGCAGTTCTTC
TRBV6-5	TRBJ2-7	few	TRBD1	CASSYSGNRGGYEQYF	TGTGCCAGCAGTTACTCGGGTAACAGGGGCGGCTACGAGCAGTACTTC
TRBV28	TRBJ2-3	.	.	CASSLDTDTQYF	TGTGCCAGCAGTCTAGACACAGATACGCAGTATTTT
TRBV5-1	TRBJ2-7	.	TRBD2	CASSFRGGEQYF	TGCGCCAGCAGCTTCCGGGGGGGCGAGCAGTACTTC
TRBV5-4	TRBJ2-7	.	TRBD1	CASSLVAGWDRGSYEQYF	TGTGCCAGCAGCCTTGTTGCCGGCTGGGACAGGGGCTCCTACGAGCAGTACTTC
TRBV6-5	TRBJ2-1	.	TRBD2	CASLPRAGALNEQFF	TGTGCCAGCCTTCCCCGGGCGGGAGCTCTCAATGAGCAGTTCTTC
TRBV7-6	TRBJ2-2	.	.	CASSSFANTGELFF	TGTGCCAGCAGCTCGTTCGCGAACACCGGGGAGCTGTTTTTT
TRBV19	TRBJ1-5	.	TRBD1	CASRTRQGSNQPQHF	TGTGCCAGTAGGACCAGACAGGGTAGCAATCAGCCCCAGCATTTT
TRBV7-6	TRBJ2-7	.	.	CASSQDPGSYEQYF	TGTGCCAGCAGCCAAGACCCGGGGTCCTACGAGCAGTACTTC
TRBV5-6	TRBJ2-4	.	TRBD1	CASSRDREGDIQYF	TGTGCCAGCAGCCGAGACAGGGAAGGGGACATTCAGTACTTC
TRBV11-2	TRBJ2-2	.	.	CASSSRALNTGELFF	TGTGCCAGCAGTTCCCGAGCCCTGAACACCGGGGAGCTGTTTTTT